One sample yielded the 25 T cell receptor beta chains listed below, sequenced in a study of T cell changes during pregnancy in multiple sclerosis. The protocol was immunoSEQ multiplex PCR, while the TCRdb copy is restricted to in-frame clones and leaves out a portion. The data show roughly 52,000 clones, roughly 94% seen once. The sample here was CD8+ T cells from peripheral blood mononuclear cells, taken before pregnancy. The receptors derive from a female donor with multiple sclerosis, enrolled in a pregnancy study.

The rearrangement joins TRBV4-3 to TRBJ2-3; possibly TRBD2 for D (6 bases). Germline loops: CDR1 LGHNA, CDR2 YSLEER. Trimming cost V 3 bases and J 2 bases, with 15 bases left between them. This CDR3 has 16 residues. The CDR3 region is CASSHGLSGLTDTQYF. DNA of the CDR3: TGCGCCAGCAGCCATGGGTTGTCGGGACTCACAGATACGCAGTATTTT.

This clone has just one count. The rearrangement uses TRBV4-3 and TRBJ2-7; 8 positions match TRBD2. J gave up 4 bases and V 0 bases, and 14 bases lay outside the gene matches. The CDR3 has 18 amino acids. Looked up from germline, CDR1 is LGHNA and CDR2 is YSLEER. CDR3 loop: CASSQDLPTSALIYEQYF. CDR3 in DNA: TGCGCCAGCAGCCAAGACCTCCCGACTAGCGCCCTCATTTACGAGCAGTACTTC.

V gene TRBV5-1 combines with J gene TRBJ1-1, with 7 bases that match TRBD1. The germline gives CDR1 SGHRS, CDR2 YFSETQ. The trim removed 4 bases at V and 6 bases at J, leaving 3 bases unmatched. The CDR3 loop spans 12 amino acids. The CDR3 region is CASSPQGPEAFF. The CDR3 DNA is TGCGCCAGCAGCCCACAGGGGCCTGAAGCTTTCTTT.

This CDR3 reads CASGLVPGLAGGGHEQFF. CDR3 nucleotide sequence: TGTGCTAGTGGTTTGGTGCCAGGACTAGCGGGAGGGGGCCATGAGCAGTTCTTC. The rearrangement links TRBV12-5 to TRBJ2-1, with 15 positions matching TRBD2. This CDR3 region has 18 residues. Germline-derived CDR1 and CDR2 are LGHNT and FRNRAP. J gave up 8 bases and V 0 bases, and 8 bases lay outside the gene matches.

The chain's CDR3 is CASSLEGRADEQYF. CDR3 nucleotides: TGCGCCAGCAGCTTGGAAGGGAGAGCCGACGAGCAGTACTTC. The V gene is TRBV5-1, the J gene TRBJ2-7; maybe TRBD2 (5 bases). V lost 0 bases, J lost 5 bases, and 12 bases lay in between. CDR3 length equals 14 residues. Germline-derived CDR1 and CDR2 are SGHRS and YFSETQ. Using reference TRBV5-1 and TRBJ2-7 for the parts outside the CDR3, the full variable domain is KAGVTQTPRYLIKTRGQQVTLSCSPISGHRSVSWYQQTPGQGLQFLFEYFSETQRNKGNFPGRFSGRQFSNSRSEMNVSTLELGDSALYLCASSLEGRADEQYFGPGTRLTVT.

This clone was observed a single time. The genes are TRBV6-6 and TRBJ2-7, with 13 bases lining up with TRBD2. This CDR3 has 16 amino acids. Germline CDR1 and CDR2: MNHNY and SVGAGI (reference sequence). V lost 0 bases to trimming and J lost 3 bases; unmatched junction nucleotides: 2. Here the CDR3 reads CASSYSRLAGGYEQYF. Here the CDR3 DNA reads TGTGCCAGCAGTTACTCAAGACTAGCGGGAGGCTACGAGCAGTACTTC.

This chain links TRBV11-2 with TRBJ2-7, with D possibly TRBD2 on 5 matching bases. The germline gives CDR1 SGHAT, CDR2 FQNNGV. Between the trimmed V and J ends, which lost 2 bases and 6 bases, there was a span of 17 bases. The CDR3 sequence is 15 residues long. CDR3 DNA sequence: TGTGCCAGCAGCTTACTTCCGGGGTCGGGTAGCGAGCAGTACTTC. The encoded protein is CASSLLPGSGSEQYF.

This chain links TRBV5-4 with TRBJ1-2, with 7 positions matching TRBD1. With 3 bases clipped from V and 1 base from J, the junction kept 6 bases outside the gene matches. The V gene's germline CDR1 is SGHNT and CDR2 YYREEE (reference sequence). The CDR3 has 15 amino acids. In nucleotides, the CDR3 is TGTGCCAGCAGCTCGGGACAGATAAATAACTATGGCTACACCTTC. The encoded protein is CASSSGQINNYGYTF.

The chain links TRBV30 to TRBJ2-1; D uncertain. The V end was cut by 0 bases, the J end by 4 bases, with 16 bases between. This CDR3 is 16 amino acids long. The germline V gene has CDR1 GTSNPN and CDR2 SVGIG (reference sequence). The CDR3 region is CAWSVFRPTKYNEQFF. The CDR3 DNA reads TGTGCCTGGAGTGTATTCCGCCCTACTAAGTACAATGAGCAGTTCTTC.

The chain joins TRBV27 to TRBJ2-7; D is possibly TRBD2 (5 bases). The CDR3 contains 13 residues. The germline V gene encodes CDR1 MNHEY and CDR2 SMNVEV (reference sequence). Trimming shortened V by 0 bases and J by 5 bases, and 8 bases separated the two germline ends. The CDR3 spells CASSLSLVNEQYF. CDR3 nucleotides: TGTGCCAGCAGTTTATCACTAGTCAACGAGCAGTACTTC.

The V and J genes are TRBV28 and TRBJ1-5; the D is unclear. The length of the CDR3 is 14 residues. CDR1 and CDR2 (germline): MDHEN, SYDVKM. The V and J ends lost 5 bases and 2 bases respectively, with 10 bases between them. The CDR3 region is CASSPGLGNQPQHF. DNA for the CDR3: TGTGCCAGCAGTCCCGGACTGGGCAATCAGCCCCAGCATTTT.

In this sample, this clone turned up once. This chain connects TRBV19 to TRBJ1-1; 10 bases align to TRBD1. J was trimmed by 1 base and V by 2 bases; bases with no gene match: 4. This CDR3 has 16 amino acids. Germline V gives CDR1 LNHDA, CDR2 SQIVND (reference sequence). Written as DNA, the CDR3 is TGTGCCAGTAGTATAATTCGGGACAGGGGGAACACTGAAGCTTTCTTT. Its translation: CASSIIRDRGNTEAFF.

The rearrangement joins TRBV7-2 to TRBJ2-5, with 15 positions matching TRBD2. This CDR3 spans 17 amino acids. Trimming removed 3 bases from V and 2 bases from J; junction bases left unmatched: 4. Germline V CDR1 and CDR2: SGHTA, FQGNSA. As DNA, the CDR3 is TGTGCCAGCAGCTTCGGACTAGCGGGAGGGGGTCAAGAGACCCAGTACTTC. Translating gives CASSFGLAGGGQETQYF.

The chain links TRBV27 to TRBJ2-1; 7 bases are shared with TRBD1. This CDR3 is 13 amino acids long. V gave up 6 bases and J gave up 7 bases; unmatched junction bases: 6. Looked up from germline, CDR1 is MNHEY and CDR2 is SMNVEV (reference sequence). The CDR3 is CASRTGRLNEQFF. CDR3 nucleotide sequence: TGTGCCAGCAGGACAGGGCGTTTGAATGAGCAGTTCTTC.

The chain carries TRBV4-1 and TRBJ2-1, with TRBD1 identical over 9 bases. CDR3 length: 16 amino acids. Germline CDR1 is MGHRA and CDR2 is YSYEKL. V trimming: 0 bases; J trimming: 5 bases; junction bases outside the gene matches: 5. The CDR3 sequence: CASSQDRWDRDNEQFF. The CDR3 DNA is TGCGCCAGCAGCCAAGATCGATGGGACAGGGACAATGAGCAGTTCTTC.

The CDR3 region has the DNA TGTGCCAGCAGCTTAACAGGGAATCAGCCCCAGCATTTT. Residues: CASSLTGNQPQHF. The rearrangement links TRBV7-6 to TRBJ1-5; tentative D call: TRBD1 (6 bases). V was cut by 2 bases and J by 4 bases, with 6 bases left in between. Germline lookup yields CDR1 SGHVS and CDR2 FNYEAQ. The CDR3 totals 13 residues.

V is TRBV27 and J is TRBJ2-7; tentatively, D is TRBD2 (5 bases). Trimming cost V 7 bases and J 5 bases, with 12 bases left between them. Germline V gene data show CDR1 as MNHEY and CDR2 as SMNVEV (reference sequence). This CDR3 comprises 12 residues. The CDR3 here is CASMDSAHEQYF. The CDR3 DNA reads TGTGCCAGCATGGACTCGGCCCACGAGCAGTACTTC.

V gene TRBV5-1 combines with J gene TRBJ1-3, with D possibly matching TRBD1 (6 bases). Germline V gives CDR1 SGHRS, CDR2 YFSETQ. The V end lost 7 bases, the J end lost 3 bases, and 11 bases lay between the germline ends. The CDR3 runs to 13 residues. The CDR3 nucleotides read TGCGCCAGCGAACAGGGAAGTGGAAACACCATATATTTT. This encodes CASEQGSGNTIYF. The whole variable domain, remainder taken from reference TRBV5-1 and TRBJ1-3, is KAGVTQTPRYLIKTRGQQVTLSCSPISGHRSVSWYQQTPGQGLQFLFEYFSETQRNKGNFPGRFSGRQFSNSRSEMNVSTLELGDSALYLCASEQGSGNTIYFGEGSWLTVV.

V and J are TRBV7-2 and TRBJ2-2; 7 bases line up with TRBD1. Germline V gene sequence: CDR1 SGHTA, CDR2 FQGNSA. The CDR3 runs 13 residues. Trimming took 9 bases from V and 2 from J; bases not matched to a gene: 3. CDR3 DNA sequence: TGTGCCAGATGGGACAGAAACACCGGGGAGCTGTTTTTT. Translation gives CARWDRNTGELFF.

The rearrangement uses TRBV21-1 and TRBJ2-7; the table names TRBD2, a call not compared with the DNA. TRBV21-1 is flagged as a pseudogene. The CDR3 loop spans 10 amino acids. The CDR3 coding sequence is TGTGCCAGCAGTATTTACGAGCAGTACTTC. Translating it yields CASSIYEQYF.

The chain carries TRBV10-2 and TRBJ2-7, with D tentatively TRBD1 (6 bases). CDR1 is WSHSY and CDR2 is SAAADI in the germline V gene. The CDR3 runs to 12 residues. Trimming took off 6 bases at V and 6 bases at J, with 12 bases between the two ends. Here the CDR3 reads CASRQGAGEQYF. The CDR3 nucleotides read TGCGCCAGCAGACAGGGTGCCGGCGAGCAGTACTTC.

This chain joins TRBV27 and TRBJ1-2, with 8 bases fitting TRBD1. The CDR3 extends over 15 amino acids. Trimming cost V 5 bases and J 0 bases; bases outside gene matches: 5. The germline gives CDR1 MNHEY, CDR2 SMNVEV (reference sequence). CDR3 residues: CASSPGTGANYGYTF. The CDR3 coding sequence is TGTGCCAGCAGTCCCGGGACAGGAGCTAACTATGGCTACACCTTC.

Here the CDR3 DNA reads TGTGCCAGCAGCTTAACAGGCGGTAGTGGCGCCGGGGAGCTGTTTTTT. Protein product: CASSLTGGSGAGELFF. The chain couples TRBV7-9 to TRBJ2-2; tentative D call: TRBD1 (5 bases). Trimming cost V 2 bases and J 6 bases, with 16 bases left between them. Germline CDR1 reads SEHNR; CDR2 reads FQNEAQ (reference sequence). CDR3 length: 16 amino acids.

This chain joins TRBV2 and TRBJ2-1; tentatively, D is TRBD1 (6 bases). CDR1 SNHLY and CDR2 FYNNEI come from the germline V gene. The CDR3 is 15 amino acids. The ends were cut back, 3 bases at V and 0 bases at J, with 9 bases in the middle. The CDR3 coding sequence is TGTGCCAGCAGTGAGGGGGCAGCCTCCTACAATGAGCAGTTCTTC. It codes for CASSEGAASYNEQFF.

The sample holds one count of this clone. The chain combines TRBV5-1 with TRBJ2-7; D not resolved. The CDR3 loop spans 14 amino acids. The V end lost 0 bases, the J end lost 2 bases, and 9 bases lay between the germline ends. The germline CDR1 and CDR2 sequences are SGHRS and YFSETQ. The CDR3 region is CASSLELSPYEQYF. As DNA, the CDR3 is TGCGCCAGCAGCTTGGAACTTTCCCCCTACGAGCAGTACTTC.